This TCR beta chain was found in a study of T cells in Graves' hyperthyroidism and ophthalmopathy. Points from the study as a whole: Blood shared most expanded thyroid clonotypes above 0.001.

The CDR3 is 11 residues long. The V and J ends lost 3 bases and 6 bases respectively, with 6 bases between them. The germline gives CDR1 DFQATT, CDR2 SNEGSKA (reference sequence). On the basis of clinical symptoms, serum thyroxine and TRAb, thyroid ultrasound and orbital computed tomography, diagnoses were made. RNA transcripts provided the source from which TCR beta CDR3 regions were amplified. HTBI primers were employed in a first-round RT-PCR of the TCR CDR3. TCRdb reanalysed the multiplex PCR reads using MiXCR and keeps one entry per CDR3 protein. The profile covers approximately 400,000 distinct CDR3 sequences, with approximately 20% appearing a single time and 3% to 4.5% taken by the ten largest. This clonotype has ten or more counts. Its target is not known.

Sequenced sample: blood. The sequence derives from a woman between 18 and 30 years old with Graves' hyperthyroidism. V is TRBV20-1 and J is TRBJ1-3; no clear D gene. The CDR3 DNA is TGCAGTGCTAGGACTATAAACACCATATATTTT. Translation: CSARTINTIYF.